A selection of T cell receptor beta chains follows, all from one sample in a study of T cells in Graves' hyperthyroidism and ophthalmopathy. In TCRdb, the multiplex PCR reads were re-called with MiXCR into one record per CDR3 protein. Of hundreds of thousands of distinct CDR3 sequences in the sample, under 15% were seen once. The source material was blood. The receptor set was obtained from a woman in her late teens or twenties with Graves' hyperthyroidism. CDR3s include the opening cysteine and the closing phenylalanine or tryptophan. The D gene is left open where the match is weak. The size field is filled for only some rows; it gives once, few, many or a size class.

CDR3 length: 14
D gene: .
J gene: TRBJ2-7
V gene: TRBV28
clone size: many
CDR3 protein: CASRGRAGSYEQYF
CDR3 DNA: TGTGCCAGCAGAGGAAGGGCTGGATCCTACGAGCAGTACTTC

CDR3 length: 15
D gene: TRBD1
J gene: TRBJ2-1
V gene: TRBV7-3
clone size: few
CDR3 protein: CASSPSRDSYNEQFF
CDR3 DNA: TGTGCCAGCAGCCCGTCCCGGGACAGTTACAATGAGCAGTTCTTC

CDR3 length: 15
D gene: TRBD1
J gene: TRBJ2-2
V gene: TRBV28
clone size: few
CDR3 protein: CASSLSRGPGGELFF
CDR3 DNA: TGTGCCAGCAGTTTATCTAGGGGGCCAGGCGGGGAGCTGTTTTTT

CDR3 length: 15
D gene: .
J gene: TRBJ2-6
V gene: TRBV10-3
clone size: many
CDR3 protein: CAISTGTTGANVLTF
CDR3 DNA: TGTGCCATCAGTACCGGGACAACTGGGGCCAACGTCCTGACTTTC

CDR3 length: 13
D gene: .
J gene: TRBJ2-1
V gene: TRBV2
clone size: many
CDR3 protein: CASRGLRDNEQFF
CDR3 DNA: TGTGCCAGCAGAGGACTTCGTGACAATGAGCAGTTCTTC

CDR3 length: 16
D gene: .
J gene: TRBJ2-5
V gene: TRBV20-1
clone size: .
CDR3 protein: CSASKRASGAQETQYF
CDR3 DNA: TGCAGTGCTTCAAAGCGGGCCTCTGGGGCTCAAGAGACCCAGTACTTC

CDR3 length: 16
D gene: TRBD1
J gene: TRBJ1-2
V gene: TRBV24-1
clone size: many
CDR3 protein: CATQAGGPSGSRGYTF
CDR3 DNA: TGTGCCACCCAGGCAGGGGGCCCCTCGGGCTCAAGGGGCTACACCTTC

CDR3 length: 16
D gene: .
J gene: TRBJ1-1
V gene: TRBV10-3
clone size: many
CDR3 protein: CAISESRGRANTEAFF
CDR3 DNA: TGTGCCATCAGTGAGTCTAGGGGCAGGGCGAACACTGAAGCTTTCTTT

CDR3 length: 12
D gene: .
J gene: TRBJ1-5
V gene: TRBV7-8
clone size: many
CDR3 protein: CASSLLGSPAYF
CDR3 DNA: TGTGCCAGCAGCTTACTGGGCAGTCCCGCATATTTT

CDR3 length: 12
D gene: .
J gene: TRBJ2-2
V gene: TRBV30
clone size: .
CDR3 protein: CAWGRDTGELFF
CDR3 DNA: TGTGCCTGGGGGCGGGACACCGGGGAGCTGTTTTTT

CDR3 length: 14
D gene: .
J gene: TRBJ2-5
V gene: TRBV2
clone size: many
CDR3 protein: CASSAGLTAETQYF
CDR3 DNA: TGTGCCAGCAGCGCCGGTCTCACAGCGGAGACCCAGTACTTC

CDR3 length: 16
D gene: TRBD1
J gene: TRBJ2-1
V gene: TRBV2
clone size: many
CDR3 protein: CASKFGGTGLSDEQFF
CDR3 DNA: TGTGCCAGCAAGTTCGGGGGGACAGGGTTGTCCGATGAGCAGTTCTTC

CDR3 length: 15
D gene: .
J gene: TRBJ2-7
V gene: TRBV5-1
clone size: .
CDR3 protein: CASSLRVDRTYEQYF
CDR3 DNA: TGCGCCAGCAGCCTGAGGGTTGACCGGACCTACGAGCAGTACTTC